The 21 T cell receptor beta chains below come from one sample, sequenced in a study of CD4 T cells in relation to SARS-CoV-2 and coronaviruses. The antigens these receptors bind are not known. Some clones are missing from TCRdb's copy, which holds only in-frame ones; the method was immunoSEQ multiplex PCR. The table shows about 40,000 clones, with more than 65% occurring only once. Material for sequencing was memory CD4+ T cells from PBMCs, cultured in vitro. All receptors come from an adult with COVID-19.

The CDR3 loop reads CASRAPGTKNTGELFF. The CDR3 DNA follows: TGTGCCAGCAGGGCTCCCGGGACAAAGAACACCGGGGAGCTGTTTTTT. The chain has TRBV28 and TRBJ2-2; possible D gene TRBD1, 6 bases. The CDR3 sequence is 16 residues long. Germline CDR1 MDHEN, CDR2 SYDVKM. The germline V and J ends were trimmed by 6 bases and 1 base, with 15 bases remaining between them.

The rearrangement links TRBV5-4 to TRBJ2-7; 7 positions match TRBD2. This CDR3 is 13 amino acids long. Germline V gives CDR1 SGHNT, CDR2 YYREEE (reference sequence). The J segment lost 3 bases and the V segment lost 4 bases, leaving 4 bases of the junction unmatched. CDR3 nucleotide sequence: TGTGCCAGCAGCACCAGGACTAGCTACGAGCAGTACTTC. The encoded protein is CASSTRTSYEQYF.

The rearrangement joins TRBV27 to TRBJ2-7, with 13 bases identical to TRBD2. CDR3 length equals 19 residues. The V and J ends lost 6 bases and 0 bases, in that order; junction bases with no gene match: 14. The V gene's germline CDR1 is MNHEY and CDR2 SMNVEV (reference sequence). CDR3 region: CASSPRLAGGRKASYEQYF. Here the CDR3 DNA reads TGTGCCAGCAGCCCGAGACTAGCGGGAGGTAGGAAAGCCTCCTACGAGCAGTACTTC.

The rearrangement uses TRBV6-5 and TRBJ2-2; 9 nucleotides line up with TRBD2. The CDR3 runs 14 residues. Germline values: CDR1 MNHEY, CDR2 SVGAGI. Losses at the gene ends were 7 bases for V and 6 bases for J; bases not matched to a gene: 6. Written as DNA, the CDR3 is TGTGCCAGCAACCCGACTAGCGGCGCCGGGGAGCTGTTTTTT. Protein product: CASNPTSGAGELFF.

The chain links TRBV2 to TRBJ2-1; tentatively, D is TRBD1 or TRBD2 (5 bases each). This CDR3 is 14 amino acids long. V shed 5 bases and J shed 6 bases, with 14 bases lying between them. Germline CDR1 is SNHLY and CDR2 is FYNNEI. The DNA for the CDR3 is TGTGCCAGCAGTCTGAAGCGGCAGGGCAATGAGCAGTTCTTC. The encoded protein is CASSLKRQGNEQFF.

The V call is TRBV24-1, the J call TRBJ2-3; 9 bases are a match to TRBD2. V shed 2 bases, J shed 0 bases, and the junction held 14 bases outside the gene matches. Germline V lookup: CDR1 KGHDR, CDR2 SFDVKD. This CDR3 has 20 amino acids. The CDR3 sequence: CATSDSAGWLAGSSTDTQYF. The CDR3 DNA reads TGTGCCACCAGTGATTCCGCCGGTTGGCTAGCGGGATCGAGCACAGATACGCAGTATTTT.

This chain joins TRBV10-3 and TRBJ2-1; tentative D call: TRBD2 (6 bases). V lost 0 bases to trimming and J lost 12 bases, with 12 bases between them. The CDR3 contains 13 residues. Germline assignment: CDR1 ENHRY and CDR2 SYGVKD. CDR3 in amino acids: CAISESTGERQFF. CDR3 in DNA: TGTGCCATCAGTGAGTCGACGGGAGAGCGGCAGTTCTTC.

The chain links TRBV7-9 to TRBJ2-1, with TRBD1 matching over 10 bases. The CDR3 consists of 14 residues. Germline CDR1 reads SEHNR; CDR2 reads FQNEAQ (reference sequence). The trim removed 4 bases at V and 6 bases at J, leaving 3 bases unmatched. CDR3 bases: TGTGCCAGCAGCTGGCGGACAGGGGGCAATGAGCAGTTCTTC. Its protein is CASSWRTGGNEQFF.

CDR3 sequence reads: CASGEPGGAAGSPLHF. DNA of the CDR3: TGTGCCAGCGGCGAGCCAGGGGGCGCCGCGGGTTCACCCCTCCACTTT. V and J are TRBV2 and TRBJ1-6; 8 nucleotides align to TRBD1. The length of the CDR3 is 16 residues. Germline V gene sequence: CDR1 SNHLY, CDR2 FYNNEI. Germline trimming cut 8 bases from V and 9 bases from J; bases unmatched to any gene: 15.

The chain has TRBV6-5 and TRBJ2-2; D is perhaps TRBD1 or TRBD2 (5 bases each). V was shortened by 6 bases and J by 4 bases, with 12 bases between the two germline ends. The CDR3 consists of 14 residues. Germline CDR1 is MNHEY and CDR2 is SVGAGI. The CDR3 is CASRAGTATGELFF. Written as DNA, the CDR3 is TGTGCCAGCAGAGCAGGGACGGCCACCGGGGAGCTGTTTTTT.

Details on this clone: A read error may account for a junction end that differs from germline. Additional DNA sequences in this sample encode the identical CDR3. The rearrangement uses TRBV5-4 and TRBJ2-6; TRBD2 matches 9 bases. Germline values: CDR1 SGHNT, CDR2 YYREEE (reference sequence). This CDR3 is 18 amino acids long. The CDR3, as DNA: TGTGCCAGCAGCACACCTAGCGGGGCGAGCTCTGGGGCCAACGTCCTGACTTTT. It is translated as CASSTPSGASSGANVLTF.

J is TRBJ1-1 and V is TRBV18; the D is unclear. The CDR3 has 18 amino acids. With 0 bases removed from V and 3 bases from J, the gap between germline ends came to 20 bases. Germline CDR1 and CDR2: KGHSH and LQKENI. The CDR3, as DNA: TGTGCCAGCTCACCACCGGCAGGTGAGGGTGGATCGGACACTGAAGCTTTCTTT. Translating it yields CASSPPAGEGGSDTEAFF.

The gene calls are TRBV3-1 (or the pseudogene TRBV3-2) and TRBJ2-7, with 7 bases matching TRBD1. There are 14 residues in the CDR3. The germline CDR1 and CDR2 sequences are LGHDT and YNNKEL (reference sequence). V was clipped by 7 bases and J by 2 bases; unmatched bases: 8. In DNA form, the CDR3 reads TGTGCCAGCAAGTCGACAGGGATTGCCTACGAGCAGTACTTC. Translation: CASKSTGIAYEQYF.

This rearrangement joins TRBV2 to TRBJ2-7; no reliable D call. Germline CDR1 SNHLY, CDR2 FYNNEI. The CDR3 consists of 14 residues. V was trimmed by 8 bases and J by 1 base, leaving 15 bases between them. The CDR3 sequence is CASVKESSSYEQYF. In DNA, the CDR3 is TGTGCCAGCGTAAAGGAGAGTTCTTCCTACGAGCAGTACTTC.

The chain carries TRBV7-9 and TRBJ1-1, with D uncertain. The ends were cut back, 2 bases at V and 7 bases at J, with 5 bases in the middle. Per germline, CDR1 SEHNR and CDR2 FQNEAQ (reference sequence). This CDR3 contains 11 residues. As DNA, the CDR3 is TGTGCCAGCAGCTTACGGGGTGAAGCTTTCTTT. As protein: CASSLRGEAFF.

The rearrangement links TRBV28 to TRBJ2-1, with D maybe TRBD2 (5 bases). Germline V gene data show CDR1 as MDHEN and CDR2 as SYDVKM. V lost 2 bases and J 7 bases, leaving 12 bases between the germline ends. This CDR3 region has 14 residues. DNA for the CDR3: TGTGCCAGCAGTTTACCCCGGGGTTGGAATGAGCAGTTCTTC. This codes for CASSLPRGWNEQFF.

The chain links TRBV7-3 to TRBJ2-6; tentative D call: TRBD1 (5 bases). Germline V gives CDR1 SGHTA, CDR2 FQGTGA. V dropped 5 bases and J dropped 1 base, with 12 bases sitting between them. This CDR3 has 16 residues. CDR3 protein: CASSATSGSGANVLTF. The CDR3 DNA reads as TGTGCCAGCAGCGCAACTTCAGGGTCTGGGGCCAACGTCCTGACTTTC.

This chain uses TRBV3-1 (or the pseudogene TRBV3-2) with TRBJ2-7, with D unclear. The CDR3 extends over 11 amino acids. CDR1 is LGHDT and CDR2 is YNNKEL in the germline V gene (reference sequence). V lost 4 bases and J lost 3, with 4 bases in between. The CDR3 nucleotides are TGTGCCAGCAGCCTTTTCTACGAGCAGTACTTC. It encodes CASSLFYEQYF.

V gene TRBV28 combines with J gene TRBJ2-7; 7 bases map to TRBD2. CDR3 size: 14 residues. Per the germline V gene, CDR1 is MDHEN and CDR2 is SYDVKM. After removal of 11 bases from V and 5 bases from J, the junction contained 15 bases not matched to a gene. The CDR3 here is CASKPGGSSNEQYF. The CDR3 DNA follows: TGTGCCTCCAAACCTGGCGGGAGTTCGAACGAGCAGTACTTC.

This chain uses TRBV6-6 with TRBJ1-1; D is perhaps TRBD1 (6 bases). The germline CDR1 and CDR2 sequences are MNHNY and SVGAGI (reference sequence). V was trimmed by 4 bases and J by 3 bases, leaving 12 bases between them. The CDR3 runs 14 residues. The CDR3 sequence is CASSSLTGHTEAFF. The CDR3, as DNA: TGTGCCAGCAGTTCTCTGACAGGTCACACTGAAGCTTTCTTT.

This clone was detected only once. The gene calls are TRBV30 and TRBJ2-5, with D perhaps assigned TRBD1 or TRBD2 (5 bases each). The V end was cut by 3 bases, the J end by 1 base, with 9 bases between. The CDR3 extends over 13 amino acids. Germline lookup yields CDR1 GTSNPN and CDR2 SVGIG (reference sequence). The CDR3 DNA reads TGTGCCTGGAGCTCGGGGCTCCAAGAGACCCAGTACTTC. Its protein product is CAWSSGLQETQYF.